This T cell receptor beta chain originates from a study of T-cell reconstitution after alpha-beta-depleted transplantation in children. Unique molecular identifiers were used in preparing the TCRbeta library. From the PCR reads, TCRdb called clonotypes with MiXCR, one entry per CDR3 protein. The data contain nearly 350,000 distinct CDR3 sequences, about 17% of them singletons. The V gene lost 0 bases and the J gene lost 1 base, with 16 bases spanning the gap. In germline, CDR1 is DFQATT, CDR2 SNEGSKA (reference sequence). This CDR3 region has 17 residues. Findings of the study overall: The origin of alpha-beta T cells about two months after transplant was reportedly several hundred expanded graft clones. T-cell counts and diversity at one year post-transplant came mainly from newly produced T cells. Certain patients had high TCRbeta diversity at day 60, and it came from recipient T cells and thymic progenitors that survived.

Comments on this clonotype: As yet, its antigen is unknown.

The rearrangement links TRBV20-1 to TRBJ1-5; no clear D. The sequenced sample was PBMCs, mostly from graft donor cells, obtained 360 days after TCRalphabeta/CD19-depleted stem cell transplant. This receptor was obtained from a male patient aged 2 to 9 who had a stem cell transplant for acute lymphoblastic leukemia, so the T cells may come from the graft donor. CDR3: CSARDLSGYESNQPQHF. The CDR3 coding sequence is TGCAGTGCTAGAGATTTGTCGGGGTATGAAAGCAATCAGCCCCAGCATTTT.